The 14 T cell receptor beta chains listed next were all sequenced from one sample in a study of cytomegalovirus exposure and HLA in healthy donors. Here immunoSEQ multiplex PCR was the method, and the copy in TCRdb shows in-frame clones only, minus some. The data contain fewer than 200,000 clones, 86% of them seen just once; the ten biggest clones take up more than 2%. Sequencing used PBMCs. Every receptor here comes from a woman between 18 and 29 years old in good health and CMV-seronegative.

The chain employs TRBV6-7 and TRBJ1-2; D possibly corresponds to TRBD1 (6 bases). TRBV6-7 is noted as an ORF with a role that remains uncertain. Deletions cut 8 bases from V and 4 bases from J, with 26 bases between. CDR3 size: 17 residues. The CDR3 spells CASRDPFFVQGRYGYTF. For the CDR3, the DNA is TGTGCCAGCCGAGATCCCTTTTTCGTTCAGGGGCGCTATGGCTACACCTTC.

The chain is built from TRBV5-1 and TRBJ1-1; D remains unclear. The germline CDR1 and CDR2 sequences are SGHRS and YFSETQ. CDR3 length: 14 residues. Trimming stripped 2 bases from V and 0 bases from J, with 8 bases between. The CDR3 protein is CASSFNSLNTEAFF. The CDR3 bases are TGCGCCAGCAGCTTTAACAGCTTGAACACTGAAGCTTTCTTT.

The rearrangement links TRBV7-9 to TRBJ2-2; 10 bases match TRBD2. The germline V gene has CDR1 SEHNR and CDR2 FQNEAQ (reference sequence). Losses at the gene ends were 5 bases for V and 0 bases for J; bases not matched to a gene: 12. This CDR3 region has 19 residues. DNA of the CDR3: TGTGCCAGCAGCCCACTAAGACCGGGACTAGCGTCGAACACCGGGGAGCTGTTTTTT. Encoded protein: CASSPLRPGLASNTGELFF.

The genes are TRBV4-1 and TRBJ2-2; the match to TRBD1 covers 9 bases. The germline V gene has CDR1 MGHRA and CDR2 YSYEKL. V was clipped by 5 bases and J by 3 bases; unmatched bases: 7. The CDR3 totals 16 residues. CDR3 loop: CASSYGQGRDTGELFF. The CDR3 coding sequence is TGCGCCAGCAGCTACGGACAGGGGAGGGACACCGGGGAGCTGTTTTTT.

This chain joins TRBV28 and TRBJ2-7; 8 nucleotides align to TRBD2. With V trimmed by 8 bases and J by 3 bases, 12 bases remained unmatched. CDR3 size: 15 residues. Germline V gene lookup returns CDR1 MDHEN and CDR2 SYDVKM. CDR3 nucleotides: TGTGCCAGCTTCACGGGGGGGGCGTCAAACTACGAGCAGTACTTC. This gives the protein CASFTGGASNYEQYF.

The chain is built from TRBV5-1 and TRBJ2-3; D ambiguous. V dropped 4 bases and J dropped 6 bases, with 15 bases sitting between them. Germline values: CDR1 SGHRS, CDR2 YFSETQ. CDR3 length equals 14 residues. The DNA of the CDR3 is TGCGCCAGCAGCCCCCGAGTGGGCCAGGATACGCAGTATTTT. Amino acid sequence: CASSPRVGQDTQYF.

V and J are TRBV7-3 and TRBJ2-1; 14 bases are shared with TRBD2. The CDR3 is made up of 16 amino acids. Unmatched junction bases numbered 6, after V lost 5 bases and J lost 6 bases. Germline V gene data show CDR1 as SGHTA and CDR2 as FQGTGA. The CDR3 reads CASSPKGLAGVNEQFF. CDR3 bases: TGTGCCAGCAGCCCGAAGGGACTAGCGGGGGTCAATGAGCAGTTCTTC.

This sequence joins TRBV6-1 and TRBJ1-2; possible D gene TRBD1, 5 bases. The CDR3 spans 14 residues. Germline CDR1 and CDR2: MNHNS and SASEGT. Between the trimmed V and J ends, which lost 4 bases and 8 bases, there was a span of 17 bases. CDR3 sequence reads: CASSAEGRGRGYTF. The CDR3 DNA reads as TGTGCCAGCAGTGCCGAAGGACGGGGGAGAGGCTACACCTTC.

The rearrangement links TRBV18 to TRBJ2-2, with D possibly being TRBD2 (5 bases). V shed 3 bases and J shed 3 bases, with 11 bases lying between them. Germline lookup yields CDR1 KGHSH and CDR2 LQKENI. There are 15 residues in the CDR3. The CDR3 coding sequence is TGTGCCAGCTCACCGATACTAGTTGACACCGGGGAGCTGTTTTTT. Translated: CASSPILVDTGELFF.

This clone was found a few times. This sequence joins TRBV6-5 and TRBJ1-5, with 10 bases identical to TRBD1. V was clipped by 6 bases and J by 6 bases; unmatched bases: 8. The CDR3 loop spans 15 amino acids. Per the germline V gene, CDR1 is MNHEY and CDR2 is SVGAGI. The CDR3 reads CASSSDRGHGQPQHF. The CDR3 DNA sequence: TGTGCCAGCAGCTCCGACAGGGGGCACGGTCAGCCCCAGCATTTT.

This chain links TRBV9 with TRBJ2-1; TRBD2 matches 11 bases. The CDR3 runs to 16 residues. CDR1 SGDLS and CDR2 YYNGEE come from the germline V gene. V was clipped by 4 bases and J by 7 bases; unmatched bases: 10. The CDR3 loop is CASSLKTSGNWNEQFF. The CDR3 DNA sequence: TGTGCCAGCAGCCTCAAGACTAGCGGGAATTGGAATGAGCAGTTCTTC.

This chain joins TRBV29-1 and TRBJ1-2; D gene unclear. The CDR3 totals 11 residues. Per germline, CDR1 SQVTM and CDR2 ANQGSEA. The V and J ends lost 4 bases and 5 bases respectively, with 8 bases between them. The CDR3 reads CSVVGEYGYTF. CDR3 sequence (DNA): TGCAGCGTTGTGGGAGAATATGGCTACACCTTC.

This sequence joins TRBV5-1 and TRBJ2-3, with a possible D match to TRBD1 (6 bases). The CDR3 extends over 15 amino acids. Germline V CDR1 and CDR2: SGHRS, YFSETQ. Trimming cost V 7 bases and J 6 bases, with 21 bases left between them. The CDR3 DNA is TGCGCCAGCTCAACCAGGGGACGGCTAGGGGATACGCAGTATTTT. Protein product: CASSTRGRLGDTQYF. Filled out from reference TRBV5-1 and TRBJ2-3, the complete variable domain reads KAGVTQTPRYLIKTRGQQVTLSCSPISGHRSVSWYQQTPGQGLQFLFEYFSETQRNKGNFPGRFSGRQFSNSRSEMNVSTLELGDSALYLCASSTRGRLGDTQYFGPGTRLTVL.

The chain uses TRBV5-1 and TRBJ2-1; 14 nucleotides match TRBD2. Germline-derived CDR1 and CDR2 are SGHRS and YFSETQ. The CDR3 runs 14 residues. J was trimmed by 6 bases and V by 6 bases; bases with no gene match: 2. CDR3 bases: TGCGCCAGCAAAGGGACTAGCGGGGGCAATGAGCAGTTCTTC. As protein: CASKGTSGGNEQFF.